The 8 T cell receptor beta chains below come from one sample, sequenced in a study of shared clonotypes between healthy human individuals. The table came from immunoSEQ multiplex PCR; TCRdb's copy has only in-frame clones and leaves some out. The table has 2 million to 2.5 million clones, almost 96% seen once. Sequencing was done on a sample of naive CD4+ T cells sorted from blood. The sample's subset: CD45RA+ positively selected. The receptor set was obtained from a man between 18 and 35 years old in good health.

The V gene is TRBV6-1, the J gene TRBJ1-1; the D gene is possibly TRBD1 (5 bases). Germline V CDR1 and CDR2: MNHNS, SASEGT. The ends were cut back, 4 bases at V and 5 bases at J, with 14 bases in the middle. The CDR3 is made up of 14 amino acids. As DNA, the CDR3 is TGTGCCAGCAGTGCCACAGGTGCGCTTACTGAAGCTTTCTTT. Translating gives CASSATGALTEAFF.

The chain carries TRBV6-6 and TRBJ1-4; D remains unclear. The CDR3 totals 14 residues. V lost 8 bases and J lost 4, with 14 bases in between. The germline gives CDR1 MNHNY, CDR2 SVGAGI (reference sequence). The CDR3 sequence is CASQRRSGNEKLFF. CDR3 nucleotide sequence: TGTGCCAGCCAACGGCGATCCGGTAATGAAAAACTGTTTTTT.

This clone was seen just once. The V gene is TRBV21-1, the J gene TRBJ2-3; the DNA was not used to check the table's D call, TRBD1. TRBV21-1 is annotated as a pseudogene. The CDR3 consists of 18 residues. Here the CDR3 reads CASKLALTGHPSTDTQYF. In DNA form, the CDR3 reads TGTGCCAGCAAATTGGCTTTGACGGGACACCCTAGCACAGATACGCAGTATTTT.

The V gene is TRBV28, the J gene TRBJ2-3, with D tentatively TRBD2 (7 bases). V gave up 10 bases and J gave up 0 bases, with 20 bases separating them. This CDR3 spans 16 amino acids. CDR1 MDHEN and CDR2 SYDVKM come from the germline V gene. CDR3 sequence reads: CATHGGASGSTDTQYF. The CDR3 nucleotides read TGTGCCACCCATGGGGGGGCTAGCGGAAGCACAGATACGCAGTATTTT.

The chain carries TRBV4-1 and TRBJ2-7; D unresolved. The V gene lost 0 bases and the J gene lost 4 bases, with 13 bases spanning the gap. Germline V gene data show CDR1 as MGHRA and CDR2 as YSYEKL. The CDR3 totals 15 residues. CDR3 loop: CASSQELGDWYEQYF. The CDR3 region has the DNA TGCGCCAGCAGCCAAGAACTTGGTGATTGGTACGAGCAGTACTTC.

The rearrangement joins TRBV9 to TRBJ2-1; unclear D gene. V dropped 0 bases and J dropped 2 bases, with 9 bases sitting between them. Looked up from germline, CDR1 is SGDLS and CDR2 is YYNGEE. The CDR3 has 15 amino acids. Written as DNA, the CDR3 is TGTGCCAGCAGCGTAGGTAGAGTGACCTACAATGAGCAGTTCTTC. The encoded protein is CASSVGRVTYNEQFF.

V is TRBV9 and J is TRBJ2-3; 10 bases map to TRBD1. With 1 base clipped from V and 5 bases from J, the junction kept 7 bases outside the gene matches. Germline V lookup: CDR1 SGDLS, CDR2 YYNGEE. There are 16 residues in the CDR3. In DNA form, the CDR3 reads TGTGCCAGCAGCGTATTTTCGGGACAGGGGATAGATACGCAGTATTTT. It translates to CASSVFSGQGIDTQYF. Full variable domain (remainder filled in from reference TRBV9 and TRBJ2-3): DSGVTQTPKHLITATGQRVTLRCSPRSGDLSVYWYQQSLDQGLQFLIQYYNGEERAKGNILERFSAQQFPDLHSELNLSSLELGDSALYFCASSVFSGQGIDTQYFGPGTRLTVL.

This clone has a single count. This chain connects TRBV7-9 to TRBJ2-6; D is ambiguous. CDR1 and CDR2 (germline): SEHNR, FQNEAQ (reference sequence). The CDR3 has 15 residues. The V end was cut by 4 bases, the J end by 5 bases, with 12 bases between. CDR3 nucleotide sequence: TGTGCCAGCAGCTGGATCCAGGAAAGGGCCAACGTCCTGACTTTC. Protein sequence: CASSWIQERANVLTF.